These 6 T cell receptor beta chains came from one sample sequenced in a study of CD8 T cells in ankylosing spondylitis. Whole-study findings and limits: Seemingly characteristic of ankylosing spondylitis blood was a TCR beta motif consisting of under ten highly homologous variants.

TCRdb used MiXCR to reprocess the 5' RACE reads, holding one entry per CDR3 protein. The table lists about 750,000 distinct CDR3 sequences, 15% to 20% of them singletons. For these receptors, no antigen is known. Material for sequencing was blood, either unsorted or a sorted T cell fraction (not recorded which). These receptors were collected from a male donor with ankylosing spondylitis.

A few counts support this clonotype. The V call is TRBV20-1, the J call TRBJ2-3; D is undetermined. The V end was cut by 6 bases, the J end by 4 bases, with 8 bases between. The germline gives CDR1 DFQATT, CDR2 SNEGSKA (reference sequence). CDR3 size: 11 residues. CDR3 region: CSAQKADTQYF. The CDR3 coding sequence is TGCAGTGCCCAGAAGGCAGATACGCAGTATTTT.

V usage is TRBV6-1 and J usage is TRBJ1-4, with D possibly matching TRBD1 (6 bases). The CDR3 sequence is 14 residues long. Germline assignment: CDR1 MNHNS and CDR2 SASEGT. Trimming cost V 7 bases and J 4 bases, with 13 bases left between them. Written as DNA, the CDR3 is TGTGCCAGCACCCACTCAGGGGATAATGAAAAACTGTTTTTT. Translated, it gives CASTHSGDNEKLFF.

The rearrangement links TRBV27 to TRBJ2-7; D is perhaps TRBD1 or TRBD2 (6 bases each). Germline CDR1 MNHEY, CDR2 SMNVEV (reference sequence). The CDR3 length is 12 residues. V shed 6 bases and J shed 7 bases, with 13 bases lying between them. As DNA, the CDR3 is TGTGCCAGCAGCGAAATAGGGGGGGAGCAGTACTTC. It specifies CASSEIGGEQYF.

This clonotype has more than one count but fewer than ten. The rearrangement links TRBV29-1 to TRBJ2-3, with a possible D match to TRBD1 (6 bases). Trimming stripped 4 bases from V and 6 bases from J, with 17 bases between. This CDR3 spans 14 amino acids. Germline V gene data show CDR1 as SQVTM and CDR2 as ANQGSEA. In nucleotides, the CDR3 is TGCAGCGTTGCCCCCGGGACACCCTGGGATACGCAGTATTTT. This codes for CSVAPGTPWDTQYF.

This CDR3 reads CSVGDRDRGYTEAFF. CDR3 DNA: TGCAGCGTCGGGGACAGGGACAGGGGCTACACTGAAGCTTTCTTT. The gene calls are TRBV29-1 and TRBJ1-1, with 10 bases identical to TRBD1. Trimming removed 6 bases from V and 3 bases from J; junction bases left unmatched: 10. Germline V CDR1 and CDR2: SQVTM, ANQGSEA. The CDR3 consists of 15 residues.

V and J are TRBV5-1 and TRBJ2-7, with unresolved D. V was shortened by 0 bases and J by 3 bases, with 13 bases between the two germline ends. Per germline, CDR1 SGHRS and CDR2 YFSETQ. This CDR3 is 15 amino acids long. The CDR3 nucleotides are TGCGCCAGCAGCTTGGCGAGGAACCTGTACTACGAGCAGTACTTC. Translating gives CASSLARNLYYEQYF. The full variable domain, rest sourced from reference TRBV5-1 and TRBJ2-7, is KAGVTQTPRYLIKTRGQQVTLSCSPISGHRSVSWYQQTPGQGLQFLFEYFSETQRNKGNFPGRFSGRQFSNSRSEMNVSTLELGDSALYLCASSLARNLYYEQYFGPGTRLTVT.